This entry concerns a single TCR beta chain. Its antigen is not known. This sample was included in a study of vaccination and CD4 T cells after COVID-19. An Oncomine TCR Beta short-read assay was used to sequence the DNA from cultured CD4+ T cells. TCRdb fed the PCR reads into MiXCR, producing one record per CDR3 protein. The sample includes several thousand distinct CDR3 sequences, less than 35% of them seen just once. Specified treatment: approximately 9-day PBMC culture with coronavirus spike peptide pools or control peptides (ViraFEST assay). Germline CDR1 is MRHNA and CDR2 is SNTAGT. V lost 0 bases and J lost 8, with 13 bases in between. CDR3 length equals 15 residues.

This sequence was found in a human donor with COVID-19. The rearrangement joins TRBV6-4 to TRBJ1-4; TRBD1 might be the D (6 bases). The sequenced sample was cultured CD4+ T cells from blood. The CDR3 loop is CASSDSWGAGEKLFF. CDR3 DNA sequence: TGTGCCAGCAGTGACTCCTGGGGGGCTGGCGAAAAACTGTTTTTT.